One and the same sample provided the 5 T cell receptor beta chains below, sequenced in a study of CD8+ T cells in alopecia areata. The treatment is: oral pan-JAK inhibitor, 5-10 mg twice daily. As the sequencing template, cDNA was produced by extracting RNA and reverse transcribing it. Measured with immunoSEQ multiplex PCR; TCRdb has only the in-frame clones, and not every one. This sample has approximately 210,000 clones, with over 60% found just once. The sequences come from CD4+ T cells sorted from blood, collected at week 44, from a patient treated with tofacitinib. The receptors shown here come from a human donor with alopecia areata.

This clone was counted between two and nine times. This chain joins TRBV14 and TRBJ1-6, with a tentative D call TRBD1 (6 bases). V was cut by 0 bases and J by 10 bases, with 13 bases left in between. The CDR3 is 15 amino acids. CDR1 SGHDN and CDR2 FVKESK come from the germline V gene. The CDR3 sequence is CASSQDSPQGSPLHF. The CDR3 DNA follows: TGTGCCAGCAGCCAAGACTCCCCACAGGGCTCACCCCTCCACTTT.

The rearrangement links TRBV5-1 to TRBJ2-6; D gene unclear. Germline assignment: CDR1 SGHRS and CDR2 YFSETQ. V lost 0 bases, J lost 2 bases, and 6 bases lay in between. CDR3 length equals 15 residues. The CDR3 is CASSLALTGANVLTF. The CDR3 region has the DNA TGCGCCAGCAGCTTGGCTCTGACTGGGGCCAACGTCCTGACTTTC.

This clone was counted a few times. DNA of the CDR3: TGTGCCAGCAGTGGCCGGGTTGGCTACACCTTC. It translates to CASSGRVGYTF. V usage is TRBV6-1 and J usage is TRBJ1-2, with D unclear. The CDR3 runs 11 residues. Germline V gives CDR1 MNHNS, CDR2 SASEGT. V was pared by 4 bases and J by 7 bases, with 7 bases between.

This clone was seen a few times. The CDR3 nucleotides read TGTGCCTGGAGTGCTCGAAGGACTTCATATGGCTACACCTTC. This translates into CAWSARRTSYGYTF. The chain uses TRBV30 and TRBJ1-2; D is undetermined. Per germline, CDR1 GTSNPN and CDR2 SVGIG (reference sequence). This CDR3 region has 14 residues. V lost 1 base and J lost 5, with 14 bases in between.

The rearrangement joins TRBV30 to TRBJ1-2; 7 bases match TRBD1. V lost 2 bases, J lost 6 bases, and 6 bases stayed unmatched. This CDR3 contains 13 residues. Germline CDR1 is GTSNPN and CDR2 is SVGIG (reference sequence). The CDR3 DNA sequence: TGTGCCTGGAGTAGAGGGGGCGGGAATGGCTACACCTTC. It encodes CAWSRGGGNGYTF.